This T cell receptor (beta chain) was retrieved from a study of blood T cell repertoires in COVID-19 (TCRdb year 2020). Notes on the research overall: Samples covering the acute and convalescent phases of COVID-19 were provided by collaborators in the United States, Italy and Spain. The prospective study material was composed of cDNA or gDNA derived from T cells, B-cell-depleted T cells, or PBMCs. The dataset comprised deeply sampled blood TCRbeta repertoires from subjects exposed to, actively infected with, or recovered from COVID-19. The repertoires were released in a freely available public database meant as a resource for research on the immune response to SARS-CoV-2. The samples were drawn from the first 160 participants of the ongoing ImmuneRACE study and from 1,254 subjects provided by 6 global collaborators. The sample metadata nearly always contained a de-identified subject ID, COVID-19 status, age in years and sex. Where available, HLA class I and class II types were obtained from metadata supplied by the sample provider rather than from assay-based typing. General conclusions and limits of the study: The amount of clinical and demographic metadata varied by source and participant and was provided uncurated.

Points on this clone: The antigen it recognizes is unknown. No clone much larger than this one lies a single base away; base qualities are absent.

CDR1 and CDR2 (KGHDR, SFDVKD) derive from the germline V gene. The CDR3 spans 16 residues, from the cysteine through the phenylalanine. Of the read, only the CDR3 DNA is kept; its 48 bases are in frame from base 1. Trimmed from V: 2 bases; trimmed from J: 6 bases; junction bases lacking a gene match: 9. Collaborating institutions collected whole blood in K2EDTA tubes following their own protocols. For TCRbeta analysis, collaborators shipped samples as frozen whole blood, isolated PBMCs, or DNA extracted from either of those sample types. The immunoSEQ Assay, a bias-controlled multiplex PCR, was used to amplify TCRbeta CDR3 regions from genomic DNA. Concerning the study's data processing: Within the assay, amplification of reference gene primers was used to estimate how many nucleated cells each sample contained. Sequence reads were collapsed and filtered to measure the absolute abundance of every unique TCRbeta CDR3 rearrangement. Productive Simpson clonality was computed per sample as the square root of Simpson's diversity index over productive rearrangements. Entries here come from immuneACCESS through TCRdb and include only in-frame sequences with V and J called. Some clones fail to appear in such tables; in the studies checked, an unresolved V gene covers under half of the shortfall, and the cause of the remainder is unknown. That table supplies the V and J calls and clone size; D and trimming were determined from the DNA. The sample table records approximately 73,000 clones; roughly nine tenths of these occur just once. The ten largest clones capture roughly 9.6% of the sample.

This clonotype was obtained from a man older than 75 with acute or convalescent COVID-19. The rearranged chain carries TRBV24-1 and TRBJ2-1; 7 junctional bases match TRBD1. The material sequenced was peripheral blood. CDR3 sequence: CATSDSQARGFNEQFF. The DNA reads TGTGCCACCAGTGATTCCCAGGCCAGGGGGTTCAATGAGCAGTTCTTC.